This TCR beta chain was sequenced for a study of identical twins. Germline trimming cut 0 bases from V and 0 bases from J; bases unmatched to any gene: 11. CDR1 LGHDT and CDR2 YNNKEL come from the germline V gene (reference sequence). The CDR3 runs 19 residues. This clonotype was counted ten times or more. From the 5' RACE reads, TCRdb called clonotypes with MiXCR, one entry per CDR3 protein. Of about 900,000 distinct CDR3 sequences in the sample, 9% to 15% were seen once. These sequences were also reported in another study, on yellow fever vaccine responses in identical twins.

The chain recombines TRBV3-1 with TRBJ2-3, with 8 bases lining up with TRBD2. Sample: PBMCs. The sequence was obtained from a woman under 30 in good health. The CDR3 DNA reads as TGTGCCAGCAGCCAAGATATTCGCGGGGGGTCCTCTAGCACAGATACGCAGTATTTT. It yields the protein CASSQDIRGGSSSTDTQYF.